Presented here are 29 T cell receptor beta chains from one specimen sequenced in a study of CD8 T cells in ankylosing spondylitis. Via MiXCR, TCRdb re-called the 5' RACE reads, giving one row per CDR3 protein. Among about 400,000 distinct CDR3 sequences, more than 20% were seen once, and the ten largest hold around 14%. Sequences were obtained from blood, either unsorted or a sorted T cell fraction (not recorded which). The receptor set was obtained from a male donor with ankylosing spondylitis or in good health (not recorded which).

This clonotype was detected a few times. V and J are TRBV6-5 and TRBJ1-1; D remains unclear. The CDR3 consists of 14 residues. Germline assignment: CDR1 MNHEY and CDR2 SVGAGI. The V end was cut by 0 bases, the J end by 0 bases, with 5 bases between. The CDR3 spells CASSYSVLNTEAFF. CDR3 DNA: TGTGCCAGCAGTTACTCGGTCCTGAACACTGAAGCTTTCTTT.

This clonotype has more than one count but fewer than ten. This chain uses TRBV5-1 with TRBJ2-3; D call uncertain. Germline V gene lookup returns CDR1 SGHRS and CDR2 YFSETQ. V dropped 4 bases and J dropped 5 bases, with 17 bases sitting between them. CDR3 length: 15 amino acids. The CDR3 DNA follows: TGCGCCAGCAGCCTAGAGACCCAATTTCAAGATACGCAGTATTTT. This codes for CASSLETQFQDTQYF.

The rearrangement joins TRBV5-6 to TRBJ2-5; D unresolved. Deletions cut 0 bases from V and 5 bases from J, with 11 bases between. The CDR3 length is 14 residues. CDR1 SGHDT and CDR2 YYEEEE come from the germline V gene. The CDR3, as DNA: TGTGCCAGCAGCTTGGTCCGGGCAGCGGAGACCCAGTACTTC. Amino acids: CASSLVRAAETQYF.

This clonotype was recorded a few times. The chain is built from TRBV25-1 and TRBJ2-1, with 7 bases aligning to TRBD1. Germline trimming cut 5 bases from V and 5 bases from J; bases unmatched to any gene: 6. Germline CDR1 reads MGHDK; CDR2 reads SYGVNS. This CDR3 contains 14 residues. CDR3 protein: CASSRQGPHNEQFF. CDR3 in DNA: TGTGCCAGCAGTAGACAGGGTCCCCACAATGAGCAGTTCTTC.

In DNA form, the CDR3 reads TGTGCCACCAGTGATTTGCATTGGGATACGCAGTATTTT. Its translation: CATSDLHWDTQYF. V and J are TRBV24-1 and TRBJ2-3; the D is unclear. Trimming shortened V by 0 bases and J by 6 bases, and 6 bases separated the two germline ends. The CDR3 consists of 13 residues. The germline V gene has CDR1 KGHDR and CDR2 SFDVKD.

The chain has TRBV2 and TRBJ1-2; 9 nucleotides align to TRBD1. The CDR3 contains 13 residues. The V and J ends lost 7 bases and 2 bases, in that order; junction bases with no gene match: 2. Looked up from germline, CDR1 is SNHLY and CDR2 is FYNNEI. The CDR3 nucleotides read TGTGCCAGCATGGGACAGGGCAACTATGGCTACACCTTC. Protein sequence: CASMGQGNYGYTF. The entire variable domain, with the rest obtained from reference TRBV2 and TRBJ1-2, is as follows: EPEVTQTPSHQVTQMGQEVILRCVPISNHLYFYWYRQILGQKVEFLVSFYNNEISEKSEIFDDQFSVERPDGSNFTLKIRSTKLEDSAMYFCASMGQGNYGYTFGSGTRLTVV.

This rearrangement joins TRBV4-1 to TRBJ2-4; D is perhaps TRBD2 (7 bases). Between the trimmed V and J ends, which lost 0 bases and 7 bases, there was a span of 19 bases. The CDR3 runs to 17 residues. CDR1 is MGHRA, CDR2 YSYEKL, per germline. CDR3 protein: CASSQDRGGADWNIQYF. CDR3 in DNA: TGCGCCAGCAGCCAAGACCGAGGGGGGGCCGATTGGAACATTCAGTACTTC.

This clonotype has a handful of counts. The CDR3 DNA reads as TGTGCCAGCAGCTTAGAGGACGGTGTTACTGAAGCTTTCTTT. This translates into CASSLEDGVTEAFF. V gene TRBV7-6 combines with J gene TRBJ1-1; D gene uncertain. The CDR3 sequence is 14 residues long. Trimming stripped 1 base from V and 5 bases from J, with 11 bases between. Germline CDR1 SGHVS, CDR2 FNYEAQ. The full variable domain, completed using reference TRBV7-6 and TRBJ1-1, is GAGVSQSPRYKVTKRGQDVALRCDPISGHVSLYWYRQALGQGPEFLTYFNYEAQQDKSGLPNDRFSAERPEGSISTLTIQRTEQRDSAMYRCASSLEDGVTEAFFGQGTRLTVV.

This chain uses TRBV4-1 with TRBJ2-5; D call uncertain. In germline, CDR1 is MGHRA, CDR2 YSYEKL. V was shortened by 3 bases and J by 5 bases, with 16 bases between the two germline ends. The length of the CDR3 is 15 residues. The CDR3 region is CASSQESRSAETQYF. DNA of the CDR3: TGCGCCAGCAGCCAGGAAAGTAGGAGTGCCGAGACCCAGTACTTC.

This clonotype came up a few times. The rearrangement links TRBV2 to TRBJ2-7; D remains unclear. This CDR3 comprises 13 residues. V lost 4 bases and J lost 2, with 9 bases in between. Germline-derived CDR1 and CDR2 are SNHLY and FYNNEI. The CDR3 nucleotides read TGTGCCAGCAGTGGGGCGGCCACCTACGAGCAGTACTTC. Protein: CASSGAATYEQYF.

This clonotype was counted a few times. This chain connects TRBV10-3 to TRBJ2-3; D possibly matches TRBD1 or TRBD2 (5 bases each). Germline assignment: CDR1 ENHRY and CDR2 SYGVKD. Trimming removed 7 bases at V and 1 base at J, with 12 bases between. The CDR3 is 14 amino acids. The CDR3 loop reads CAITRDRGTDTQYF. The CDR3 bases are TGTGCCATCACTCGGGACCGGGGCACAGATACGCAGTATTTT.

The chain has TRBV10-3 and TRBJ2-7; D call uncertain. The CDR3 loop spans 16 amino acids. Trimming took off 0 bases at V and 0 bases at J, with 12 bases between the two ends. Germline-derived CDR1 and CDR2 are ENHRY and SYGVKD. The CDR3 here is CAISESAFDVSYEQYF. Here the CDR3 DNA reads TGTGCCATCAGTGAGTCGGCCTTCGACGTCTCCTACGAGCAGTACTTC.

This clonotype was seen only a few times. The CDR3 here is CATLSDTQYF. In nucleotides, the CDR3 is TGTGCCACCCTGTCAGATACGCAGTATTTT. The chain joins TRBV27 to TRBJ2-3; the D is unclear. Trimming cost V 10 bases and J 4 bases, with 6 bases left between them. The germline V gene encodes CDR1 MNHEY and CDR2 SMNVEV (reference sequence). CDR3 length: 10 amino acids.

This chain connects TRBV7-3 to TRBJ2-2, with unresolved D. Germline V gene lookup returns CDR1 SGHTA and CDR2 FQGTGA. The CDR3 spans 18 residues. CDR3: CTLSLNPGRTPNTGELFF. CDR3 DNA sequence: TGTACCCTCAGTTTAAACCCCGGACGGACCCCGAACACCGGGGAGCTGTTTTTT.

This clonotype was seen a few times. J is TRBJ2-2 and V is TRBV5-6; D gene ambiguous. Trimming took off 4 bases at V and 6 bases at J, with 22 bases between the two ends. This CDR3 is built from 17 residues. Germline-derived CDR1 and CDR2 are SGHDT and YYEEEE. For the CDR3, the DNA is TGTGCCAGCAGCCATACTAAACGCGGCGAAACGGCCGGGGAGCTGTTTTTT. As protein: CASSHTKRGETAGELFF.

This clonotype has only a few counts. This chain joins TRBV12-3 or TRBV12-4 and TRBJ2-2; no definite D call. The CDR3 runs 16 residues. Deletions cut 2 bases from V and 3 bases from J, with 13 bases between. The DNA for the CDR3 is TGTGCCAGCAGTTTATTCCCGGACGGAGACACCGGGGAGCTGTTTTTT. Its protein is CASSLFPDGDTGELFF.

This chain links TRBV27 with TRBJ1-6, with TRBD1 matching over 9 bases. There are 15 residues in the CDR3. Germline CDR1 and CDR2: MNHEY and SMNVEV (reference sequence). V was pared by 3 bases and J by 6 bases, with 3 bases of the junction left unmatched. The CDR3 DNA sequence: TGTGCCAGCAGTTTGACAGGGGGTAGTAATTCACCCCTCCACTTT. Translating it yields CASSLTGGSNSPLHF.

This clonotype was counted only a few times. The chain uses TRBV29-1 and TRBJ2-2; no clear D gene. The germline gives CDR1 SQVTM, CDR2 ANQGSEA. V was cut by 5 bases and J by 4 bases, with 8 bases left in between. This CDR3 has 12 amino acids. As DNA, the CDR3 is TGCAGCGTTCCAGTGATCACCGGGGAGCTGTTTTTT. It is translated as CSVPVITGELFF.

This clonotype was seen only a few times. This chain connects TRBV4-1 to TRBJ2-3; no clear D. This CDR3 is 13 amino acids long. Between the trimmed V and J ends, which lost 3 bases and 3 bases, there was a span of 7 bases. CDR1 and CDR2 from the germline V gene are MGHRA and YSYEKL. This CDR3 reads CASSQAKTDTQYF. CDR3 in DNA: TGCGCCAGCAGCCAGGCTAAGACAGATACGCAGTATTTT.

The CDR3 is CASSLSGGSYGYTF. In DNA, the CDR3 is TGTGCCAGCAGTTTATCGGGGGGCAGCTATGGCTACACCTTC. The chain carries TRBV27 and TRBJ1-2; perhaps TRBD1 as D (6 bases). V was pared by 0 bases and J by 4 bases, with 9 bases between. The CDR3 loop spans 14 amino acids. Germline lookup yields CDR1 MNHEY and CDR2 SMNVEV (reference sequence).

This chain joins TRBV20-1 and TRBJ2-1; D call uncertain. Germline loops: CDR1 DFQATT, CDR2 SNEGSKA (reference sequence). The V gene lost 3 bases and the J gene lost 8 bases, with 14 bases spanning the gap. The CDR3 covers 13 residues. The CDR3 here is CSARPVGVDEQFF. CDR3 DNA sequence: TGCAGTGCTAGGCCGGTGGGTGTGGATGAGCAGTTCTTC.

The CDR3 DNA is TGTGCCGTTACGCCCGCTGGGGGGCGCGACGAGACCCAGTACTTC. Residues: CAVTPAGGRDETQYF. The rearrangement uses TRBV28 and TRBJ2-5; D is possibly TRBD1 or TRBD2 (6 bases each). Trimming cost V 11 bases and J 5 bases, with 24 bases left between them. This CDR3 comprises 15 residues. Germline V CDR1 and CDR2: MDHEN, SYDVKM.

This clonotype was seen repeatedly, ten times or more. This chain connects TRBV7-9 to TRBJ2-1, with 10 bases fitting TRBD2. The V gene end was trimmed by 5 bases and the J gene end by 4 bases; junction bases not matched to a gene: 8. Germline CDR1 is SEHNR and CDR2 is FQNEAQ (reference sequence). This CDR3 spans 16 amino acids. The CDR3 loop reads CASSPATSGRYNEQFF. CDR3 nucleotide sequence: TGTGCCAGCAGCCCAGCGACTAGCGGGCGTTACAATGAGCAGTTCTTC.

A few counts support this clonotype. V is TRBV6-1 and J is TRBJ2-1; D possibly matches TRBD1 or TRBD2 (9 bases each). The CDR3 is 16 amino acids. V lost 4 bases and J 15 bases, leaving 28 bases between the germline ends. Germline V gene sequence: CDR1 MNHNS, CDR2 SASEGT. CDR3 residues: CASSVQGALAGPGGFF. The CDR3 DNA reads as TGTGCCAGCAGTGTACAGGGGGCTCTAGCGGGGCCTGGGGGGTTCTTC.

This clonotype was seen a handful of times. The chain combines TRBV20-1 with TRBJ2-2; tentatively, D is TRBD2 (6 bases). CDR1 is DFQATT and CDR2 is SNEGSKA in the germline V gene (reference sequence). The CDR3 totals 13 residues. Trimming left V 7 bases short and J 1 base short, with 10 bases between. The CDR3 is CSGTGENTGELFF. The CDR3 nucleotides read TGCAGTGGCACGGGGGAGAACACCGGGGAGCTGTTTTTT.

The chain employs TRBV27 and TRBJ2-3; D not certain. The CDR3 runs 15 residues. V lost 3 bases and J 6 bases, leaving 16 bases between the germline ends. Germline assignment: CDR1 MNHEY and CDR2 SMNVEV (reference sequence). DNA for the CDR3: TGTGCCAGCAGTTTTTCTTGGTCCCTCGGGGATACGCAGTATTTT. Translated: CASSFSWSLGDTQYF.

The sample holds many counts of this clonotype. This chain links TRBV12-3 or TRBV12-4 with TRBJ2-7; no clear D gene. V was clipped by 3 bases and J by 0 bases, with 9 bases between them. The CDR3 extends over 14 amino acids. In DNA, the CDR3 is TGTGCCAGCAGTTTCCACCGGAGCTCCTACGAGCAGTACTTC. Residues: CASSFHRSSYEQYF.

V and J are TRBV24-1 and TRBJ1-1, with D perhaps TRBD1 (5 bases). The germline gives CDR1 KGHDR, CDR2 SFDVKD. Trimming removed 2 bases from V and 7 bases from J, with 19 bases in between. This CDR3 contains 16 residues. The CDR3 region has the DNA TGTGCCACCAGTGATTACTTGACAGCCGATAAATTTGAAGCTTTCTTT. It codes for CATSDYLTADKFEAFF.

This clonotype occurred a few times. The chain links TRBV5-5 to TRBJ2-3, with D possibly being TRBD2 (5 bases). Germline V lookup: CDR1 SGHKS, CDR2 YYEKEE (reference sequence). Deletions cut 4 bases from V and 5 bases from J, with 14 bases between. The CDR3 totals 14 residues. The CDR3 region is CASSTSGIEDTQYF. In DNA form, the CDR3 reads TGTGCCAGCAGCACCTCGGGGATCGAAGATACGCAGTATTTT.